This T cell receptor beta chain appears in the sequencing data of a study of T-cell memory formation after mild COVID-19. This clonotype was counted only a few times. Its matching antigen is unknown. Constant-segment primers and 5'RACE yielded cDNA libraries for TCR alpha and TCR beta, each carrying sample barcodes and UMIs. A single record per CDR3 protein comes from TCRdb applying MiXCR to the 5' RACE reads. The table shows 150,000 to 200,000 distinct CDR3 sequences, with roughly 15% occurring only once. Trimming removed 3 bases from V and 1 base from J, with 6 bases in between. The germline CDR1 and CDR2 sequences are SQVTM and ANQGSEA. This CDR3 is 12 amino acids long. Overall study findings and caveats: Second-wave clones that peaked on day 37 lacked confirmed SARS-CoV-2 specificity.

This receptor was identified in an adult woman who had mild COVID-19 (a few samples of this study predate the infection). Cell type and time point are not known. Sequenced: PBMCs or a T cell subset sorted from them (not recorded which). The rearrangement uses TRBV29-1 and TRBJ2-5, with no clear D. Here the CDR3 reads CSVESVQETQYF. The CDR3 DNA is TGCAGCGTTGAGTCAGTCCAAGAGACCCAGTACTTC. Looking up the rest from reference TRBV29-1 and TRBJ2-5 gives the full variable domain: SAVISQKPSRDICQRGTSLTIQCQVDSQVTMMFWYRQQPGQSLTLIATANQGSEATYESGFVIDKFPISRPNLTFSTLTVSNMSPEDSSIYLCSVESVQETQYFGPGTRLLVL.